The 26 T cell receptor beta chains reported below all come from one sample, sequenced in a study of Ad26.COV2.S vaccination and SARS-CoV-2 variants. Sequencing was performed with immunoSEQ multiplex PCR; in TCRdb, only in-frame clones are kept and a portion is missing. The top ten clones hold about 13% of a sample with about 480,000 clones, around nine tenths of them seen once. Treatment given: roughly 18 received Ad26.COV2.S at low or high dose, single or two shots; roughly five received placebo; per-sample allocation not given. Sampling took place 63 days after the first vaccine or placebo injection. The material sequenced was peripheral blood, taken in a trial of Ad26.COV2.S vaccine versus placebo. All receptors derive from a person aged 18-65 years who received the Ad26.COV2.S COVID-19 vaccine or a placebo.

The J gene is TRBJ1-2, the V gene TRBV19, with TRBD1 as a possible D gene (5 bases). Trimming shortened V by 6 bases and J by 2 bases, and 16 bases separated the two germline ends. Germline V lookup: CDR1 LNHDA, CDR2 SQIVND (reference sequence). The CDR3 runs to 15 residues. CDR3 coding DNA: TGTGCCAGTAGGCGGGGGGGGTCGGCGAACTATGGCTACACCTTC. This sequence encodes CASRRGGSANYGYTF.

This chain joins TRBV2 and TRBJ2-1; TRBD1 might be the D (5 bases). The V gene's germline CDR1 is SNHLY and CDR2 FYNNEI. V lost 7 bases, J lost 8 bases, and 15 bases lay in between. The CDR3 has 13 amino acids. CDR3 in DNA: TGTGCCAGCATTAGGGCAGGGCTACATGAGCAGTTCTTC. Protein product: CASIRAGLHEQFF.

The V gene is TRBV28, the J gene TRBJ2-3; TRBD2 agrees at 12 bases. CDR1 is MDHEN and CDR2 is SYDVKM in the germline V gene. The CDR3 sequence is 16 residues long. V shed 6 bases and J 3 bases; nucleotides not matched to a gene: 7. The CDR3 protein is CASRPLAGGLTDTQYF. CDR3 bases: TGTGCCAGCAGACCCCTAGCGGGAGGGCTAACAGATACGCAGTATTTT.

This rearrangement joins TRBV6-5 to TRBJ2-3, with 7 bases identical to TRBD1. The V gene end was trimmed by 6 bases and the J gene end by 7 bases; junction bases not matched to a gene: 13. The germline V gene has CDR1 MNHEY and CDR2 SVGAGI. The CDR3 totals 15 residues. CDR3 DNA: TGTGCCAGCAGCAAAGACAGGGCTCGTACGAATACGCAGTATTTT. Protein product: CASSKDRARTNTQYF.

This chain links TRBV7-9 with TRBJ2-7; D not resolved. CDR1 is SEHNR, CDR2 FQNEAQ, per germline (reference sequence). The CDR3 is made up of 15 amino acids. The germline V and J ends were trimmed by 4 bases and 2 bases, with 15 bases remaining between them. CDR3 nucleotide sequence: TGTGCCAGCAGCTGGTCAAATTCGAGCGCCTACGAGCAGTACTTC. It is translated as CASSWSNSSAYEQYF.

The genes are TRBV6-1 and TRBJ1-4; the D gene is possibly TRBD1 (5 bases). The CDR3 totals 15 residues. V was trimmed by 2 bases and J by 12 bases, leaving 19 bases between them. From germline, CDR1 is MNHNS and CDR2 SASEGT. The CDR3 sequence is CASSEPGRWAGELFF. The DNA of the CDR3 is TGTGCCAGCAGTGAACCGGGACGGTGGGCGGGGGAACTGTTTTTT.

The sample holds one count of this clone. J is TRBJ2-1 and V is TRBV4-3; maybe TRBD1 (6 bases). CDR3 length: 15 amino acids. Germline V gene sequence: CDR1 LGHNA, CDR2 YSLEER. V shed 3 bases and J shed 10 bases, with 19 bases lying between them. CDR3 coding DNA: TGCGCCAGCAGCCATGACCGATGGCTAGACAGGGAGCAGTTCTTC. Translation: CASSHDRWLDREQFF.

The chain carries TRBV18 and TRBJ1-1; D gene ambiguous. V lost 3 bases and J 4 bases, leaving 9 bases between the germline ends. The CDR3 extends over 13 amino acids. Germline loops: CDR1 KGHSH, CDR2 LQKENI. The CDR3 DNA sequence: TGTGCCAGCTCACCCGTGCCTAGCACTGAAGCTTTCTTT. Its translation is CASSPVPSTEAFF.

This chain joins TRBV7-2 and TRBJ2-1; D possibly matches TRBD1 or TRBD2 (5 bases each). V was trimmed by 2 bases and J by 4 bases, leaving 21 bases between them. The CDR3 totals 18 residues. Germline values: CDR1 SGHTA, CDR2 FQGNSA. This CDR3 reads CASSLLATAADLYNEQFF. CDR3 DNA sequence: TGTGCCAGCAGCTTATTAGCGACAGCCGCGGACCTATACAATGAGCAGTTCTTC.

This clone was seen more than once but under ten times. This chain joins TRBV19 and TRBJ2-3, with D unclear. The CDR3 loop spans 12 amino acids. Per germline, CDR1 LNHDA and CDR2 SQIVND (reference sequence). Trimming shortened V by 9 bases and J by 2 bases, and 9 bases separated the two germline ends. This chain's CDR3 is CASSAVTDTQYF. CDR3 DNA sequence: TGTGCCAGCTCCGCCGTCACAGATACGCAGTATTTT.

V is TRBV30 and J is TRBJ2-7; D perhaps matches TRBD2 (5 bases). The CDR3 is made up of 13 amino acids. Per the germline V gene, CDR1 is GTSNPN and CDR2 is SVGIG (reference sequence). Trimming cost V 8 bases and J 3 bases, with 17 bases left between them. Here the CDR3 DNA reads TGTGCCGCCACCTCGCAGAGGGTCTACGAGCAGTACTTC. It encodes CAATSQRVYEQYF. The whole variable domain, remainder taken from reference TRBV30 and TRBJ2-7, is SQTIHQWPATLVQPVGSPLSLECTVEGTSNPNLYWYRQAAGRGLQLLFYSVGIGQISSEVPQNLSASRPQDRQFILSSKKLLLSDSGFYLCAATSQRVYEQYFGPGTRLTVT.

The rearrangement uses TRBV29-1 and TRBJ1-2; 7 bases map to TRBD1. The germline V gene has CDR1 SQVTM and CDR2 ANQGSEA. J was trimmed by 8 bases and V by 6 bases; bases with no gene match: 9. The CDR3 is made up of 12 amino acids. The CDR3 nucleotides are TGCAGCGTATTAACAGGGGAAGGCGGCTACACCTTC. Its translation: CSVLTGEGGYTF.

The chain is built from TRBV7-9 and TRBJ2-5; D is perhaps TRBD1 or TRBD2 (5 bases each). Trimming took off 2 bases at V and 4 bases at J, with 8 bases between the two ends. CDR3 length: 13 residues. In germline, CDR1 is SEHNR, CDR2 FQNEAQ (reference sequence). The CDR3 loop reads CASSLSGRETQYF. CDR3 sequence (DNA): TGTGCCAGCAGCTTATCGGGACGAGAGACCCAGTACTTC.

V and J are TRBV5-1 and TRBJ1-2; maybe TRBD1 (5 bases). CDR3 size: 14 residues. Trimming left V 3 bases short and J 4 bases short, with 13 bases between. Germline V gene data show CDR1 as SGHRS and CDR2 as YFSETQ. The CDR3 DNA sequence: TGCGCCAGCAGCTCGTCGGGGGACCTCTATGGCTACACCTTC. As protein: CASSSSGDLYGYTF.

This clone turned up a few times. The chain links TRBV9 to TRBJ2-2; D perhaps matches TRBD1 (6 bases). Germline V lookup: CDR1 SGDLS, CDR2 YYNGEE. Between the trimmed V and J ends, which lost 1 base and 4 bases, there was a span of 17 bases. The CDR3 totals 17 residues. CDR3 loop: CASSVKLQGRSTGELFF. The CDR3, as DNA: TGTGCCAGCAGCGTAAAATTACAGGGAAGGAGCACCGGGGAGCTGTTTTTT.

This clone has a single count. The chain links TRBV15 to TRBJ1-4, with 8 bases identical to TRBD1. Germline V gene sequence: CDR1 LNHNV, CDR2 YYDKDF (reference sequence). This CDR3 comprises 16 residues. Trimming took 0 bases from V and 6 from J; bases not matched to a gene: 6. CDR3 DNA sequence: TGTGCCACCAGCAGAGATGGCTCAGGGGGCGATGAAAAACTGTTTTTT. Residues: CATSRDGSGGDEKLFF.

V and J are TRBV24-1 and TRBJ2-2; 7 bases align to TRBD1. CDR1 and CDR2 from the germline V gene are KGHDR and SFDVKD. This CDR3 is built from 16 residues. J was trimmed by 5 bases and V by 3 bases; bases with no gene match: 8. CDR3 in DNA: TGTGCCACCAGTGATCAAGGGGGCCCGGGAACCGGGGAGCTGTTTTTT. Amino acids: CATSDQGGPGTGELFF.

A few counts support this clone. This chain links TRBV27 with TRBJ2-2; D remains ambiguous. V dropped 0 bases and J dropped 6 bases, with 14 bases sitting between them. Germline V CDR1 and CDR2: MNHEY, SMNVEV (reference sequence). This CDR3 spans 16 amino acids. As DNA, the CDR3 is TGTGCCAGCAGTTTATCGGGCAGCCCTAGACCCGGGGAGCTGTTTTTT. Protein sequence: CASSLSGSPRPGELFF.

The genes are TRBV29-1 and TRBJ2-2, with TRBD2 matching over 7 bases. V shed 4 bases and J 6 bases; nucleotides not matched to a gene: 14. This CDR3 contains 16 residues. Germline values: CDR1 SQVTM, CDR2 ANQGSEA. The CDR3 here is CSVGPWGGVRAGELFF. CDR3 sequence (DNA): TGCAGCGTTGGCCCTTGGGGGGGTGTCAGGGCCGGGGAGCTGTTTTTT.

The CDR3 DNA reads TGTGCCAGCAGCCATGGTCGGGGAAAGGGGACTGAAGCTTTCTTT. Translating gives CASSHGRGKGTEAFF. The chain recombines TRBV3-1 (or the pseudogene TRBV3-2) with TRBJ1-1; tentative D call: TRBD1 (5 bases). The CDR3 sequence is 15 residues long. Trimming shortened V by 3 bases and J by 5 bases, and 16 bases separated the two germline ends. Germline V gene data show CDR1 as LGHDT and CDR2 as YNNKEL (reference sequence).

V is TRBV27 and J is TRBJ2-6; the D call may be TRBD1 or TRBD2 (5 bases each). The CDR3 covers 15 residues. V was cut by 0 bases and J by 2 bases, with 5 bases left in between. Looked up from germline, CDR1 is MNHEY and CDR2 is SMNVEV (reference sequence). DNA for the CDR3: TGTGCCAGCAGTTTATCGGGGGCTGGGGCCAACGTCCTGACTTTC. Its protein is CASSLSGAGANVLTF.

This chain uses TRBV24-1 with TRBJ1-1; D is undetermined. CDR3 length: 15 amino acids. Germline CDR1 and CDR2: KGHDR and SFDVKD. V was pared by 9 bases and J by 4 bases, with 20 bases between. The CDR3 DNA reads TGTGCCACCTCCTCTCCCACGGGGTCGGGCACTGAAGCTTTCTTT. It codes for CATSSPTGSGTEAFF.

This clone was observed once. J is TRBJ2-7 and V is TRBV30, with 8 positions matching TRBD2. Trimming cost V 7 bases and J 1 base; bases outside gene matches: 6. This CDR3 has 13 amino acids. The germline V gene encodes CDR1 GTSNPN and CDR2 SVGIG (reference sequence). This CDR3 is CASSSGRSYEQYF. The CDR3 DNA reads TGTGCCTCATCTAGCGGGCGTTCCTACGAGCAGTACTTC.

CDR3 residues: CASSLGAGTSSYEQYF. CDR3 nucleotide sequence: TGTGCCAGCAGCTTAGGGGCCGGGACCTCCTCCTACGAGCAGTACTTC. The rearrangement uses TRBV7-9 and TRBJ2-7; either TRBD1 or TRBD2 may supply D (5 bases each). The V end lost 1 base, the J end lost 0 bases, and 13 bases lay between the germline ends. The germline V gene encodes CDR1 SEHNR and CDR2 FQNEAQ (reference sequence). The CDR3 sequence is 16 residues long. Using reference TRBV7-9 and TRBJ2-7 for the parts outside the CDR3, the full variable domain is DTGVSQNPRHKITKRGQNVTFRCDPISEHNRLYWYRQTLGQGPEFLTYFQNEAQLEKSRLLSDRFSAERPKGSFSTLEIQRTEQGDSAMYLCASSLGAGTSSYEQYFGPGTRLTVT.

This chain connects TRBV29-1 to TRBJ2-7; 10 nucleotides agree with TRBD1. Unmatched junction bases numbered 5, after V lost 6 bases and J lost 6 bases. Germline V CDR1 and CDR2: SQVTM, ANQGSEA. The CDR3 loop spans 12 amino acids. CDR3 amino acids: CSVPGQGIEQYF. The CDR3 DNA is TGCAGCGTCCCGGGACAGGGGATCGAGCAGTACTTC.

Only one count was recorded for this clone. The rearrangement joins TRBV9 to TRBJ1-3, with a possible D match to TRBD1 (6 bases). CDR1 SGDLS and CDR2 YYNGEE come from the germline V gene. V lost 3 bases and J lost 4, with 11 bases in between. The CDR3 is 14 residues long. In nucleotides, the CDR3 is TGTGCCAGCAGCGAAACAGGGAGAGGAAACACCATATATTTT. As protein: CASSETGRGNTIYF.